This T cell receptor (beta chain) was captured in a study of CD8+ T cells in alopecia areata. Peripheral blood and lesional scalp punch biopsies came from alopecia areata patients. RNA extraction and reverse transcription yielded cDNA as sequencing template. Repertoires were generated with immunoSEQ multiplex PCR, while TCRdb's copy carries only in-frame clones and drops some. This sample has around 10,000 clones; around 59% occur once, and the top ten carry 7.5% to 10%. Germline CDR1 SGHRS, CDR2 YFSETQ. Trimming removed 0 bases from V and 3 bases from J, with 7 bases in between. This CDR3 contains 13 residues.

Specimen: skin, collected at week 0. The sequence was obtained from a human donor with alopecia areata. This chain joins TRBV5-1 and TRBJ2-7, with D maybe TRBD2 (5 bases). The CDR3 DNA is TGCGCCAGCAGCTTGGAGAGCGGCTACGAGCAGTACTTC. Encoded protein: CASSLESGYEQYF.